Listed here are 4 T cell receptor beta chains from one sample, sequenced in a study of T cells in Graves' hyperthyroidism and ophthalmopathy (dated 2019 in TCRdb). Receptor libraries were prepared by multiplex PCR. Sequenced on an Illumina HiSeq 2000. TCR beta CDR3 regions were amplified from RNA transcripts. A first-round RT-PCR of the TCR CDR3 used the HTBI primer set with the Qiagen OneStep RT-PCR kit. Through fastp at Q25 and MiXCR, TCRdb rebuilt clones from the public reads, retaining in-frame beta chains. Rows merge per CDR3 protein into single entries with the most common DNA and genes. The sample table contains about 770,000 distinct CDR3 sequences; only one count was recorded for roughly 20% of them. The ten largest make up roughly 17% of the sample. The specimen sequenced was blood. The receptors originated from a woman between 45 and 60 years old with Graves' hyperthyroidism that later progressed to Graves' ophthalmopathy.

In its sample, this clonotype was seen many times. CDR3 bases: TGTGCCAGCTCACCACGGGGTACCCTAGATACGCAGTATTTT. The encoded protein is CASSPRGTLDTQYF. The chain employs TRBV18 and TRBJ2-3; D is ambiguous. The V gene's germline CDR1 is KGHSH and CDR2 LQKENI. Trimming stripped 1 base from V and 5 bases from J, with 10 bases between. This CDR3 spans 14 amino acids.

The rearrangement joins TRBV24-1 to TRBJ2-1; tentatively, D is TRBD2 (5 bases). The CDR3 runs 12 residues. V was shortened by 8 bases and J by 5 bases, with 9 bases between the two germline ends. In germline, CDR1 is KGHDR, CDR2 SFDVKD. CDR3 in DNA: TGTGCCACCACTAGCTTTAACAATGAGCAGTTCTTC. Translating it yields CATTSFNNEQFF.

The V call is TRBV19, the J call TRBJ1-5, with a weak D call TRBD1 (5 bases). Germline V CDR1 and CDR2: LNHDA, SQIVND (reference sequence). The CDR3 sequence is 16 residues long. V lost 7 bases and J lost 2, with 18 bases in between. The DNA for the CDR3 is TGTGCCAGTACTCCCCGATACCTACAGGGCAATCAGCCCCAGCATTTT. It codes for CASTPRYLQGNQPQHF.

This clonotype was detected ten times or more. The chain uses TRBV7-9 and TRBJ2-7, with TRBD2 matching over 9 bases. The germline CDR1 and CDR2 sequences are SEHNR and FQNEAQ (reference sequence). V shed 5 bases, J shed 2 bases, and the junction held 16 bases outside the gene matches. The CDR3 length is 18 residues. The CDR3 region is CASSRHNLKSGGPYEQYF. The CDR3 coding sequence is TGTGCCAGCAGCCGACACAACCTCAAAAGCGGGGGGCCCTACGAGCAGTACTTC. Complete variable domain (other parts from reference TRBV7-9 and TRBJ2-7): DTGVSQNPRHKITKRGQNVTFRCDPISEHNRLYWYRQTLGQGPEFLTYFQNEAQLEKSRLLSDRFSAERPKGSFSTLEIQRTEQGDSAMYLCASSRHNLKSGGPYEQYFGPGTRLTVT.